The 14 T cell receptor beta chains given below trace back to one sample, sequenced in a study of beta chain features in type 1 diabetes. Expressed TCRB transcripts were sequenced because the isolated RNA had all been reverse transcribed beforehand. Sequencing used immunoSEQ multiplex PCR; TCRdb keeps in-frame clones, though not all of them. This sample has about 140,000 clones, with about 9.7% found just once. The material sequenced was central memory CD4+ T cells from blood. The receptors were gathered from a woman between 40 and 55 years old in good health.

This clone appeared a single time. J is TRBJ1-4 and V is TRBV7-2, with D tentatively TRBD1 (6 bases). The CDR3 has 12 amino acids. The V end was cut by 3 bases, the J end by 13 bases, with 12 bases between. Germline V gives CDR1 SGHTA, CDR2 FQGNSA. CDR3 nucleotides: TGTGCCAGCAGCTTCCAGGGCAGGGGACTGTTTTTT. Translation: CASSFQGRGLFF.

J is TRBJ2-5 and V is TRBV11-2; possible D gene TRBD2, 7 bases. CDR3 length equals 15 residues. Germline loops: CDR1 SGHAT, CDR2 FQNNGV. Trimming took off 1 base at V and 1 base at J, with 10 bases between the two ends. CDR3 bases: TGTGCCAGCAGCTTAGTGGCGGGGGCCCAAGAGACCCAGTACTTC. This translates into CASSLVAGAQETQYF.

J is TRBJ2-2 and V is TRBV6-5, with a weak D call TRBD1 (6 bases). The V end was cut by 5 bases, the J end by 4 bases, with 11 bases between. The CDR3 extends over 14 amino acids. Germline V lookup: CDR1 MNHEY, CDR2 SVGAGI. The CDR3 spells CASSEQGSTGELFF. The CDR3 coding sequence is TGTGCCAGCAGTGAACAGGGTAGCACCGGGGAGCTGTTTTTT.

In this sample, this clone turned up a few times. The chain employs TRBV2 and TRBJ1-1; 7 bases are shared with TRBD1. There are 14 residues in the CDR3. CDR1 SNHLY and CDR2 FYNNEI come from the germline V gene. Trimming at V came to 8 bases and at J to 4 bases, leaving 10 bases not matched to a gene. CDR3 amino acids: CASLGRGLGTEAFF. DNA of the CDR3: TGTGCCAGCCTTGGCAGGGGGTTAGGCACTGAAGCTTTCTTT.

A few counts support this clone. J is TRBJ2-1 and V is TRBV6-5; tentative D call: TRBD1 (5 bases). V dropped 5 bases and J dropped 5 bases, with 10 bases sitting between them. The CDR3 has 13 amino acids. CDR1 MNHEY and CDR2 SVGAGI come from the germline V gene. Here the CDR3 DNA reads TGTGCCAGCAGTAAATCAGGGAACAATGAGCAGTTCTTC. Encoded protein: CASSKSGNNEQFF.

The rearrangement joins TRBV7-2 to TRBJ2-1, with TRBD2 matching 11 bases. V lost 2 bases and J lost 9; bases outside the gene matches: 9. The CDR3 covers 16 residues. Germline V CDR1 and CDR2: SGHTA, FQGNSA. The CDR3 protein is CASSLYIAGGRSEQFF. CDR3 coding DNA: TGTGCCAGCAGCTTATACATAGCGGGGGGGCGAAGTGAGCAGTTCTTC.

This clone appeared a few times. V gene TRBV2 combines with J gene TRBJ2-1, with 9 bases fitting TRBD2. Germline values: CDR1 SNHLY, CDR2 FYNNEI. There are 15 residues in the CDR3. V trimming: 4 bases; J trimming: 10 bases; junction bases outside the gene matches: 11. The CDR3 sequence is CASSGDSGGLTEQFF. CDR3 DNA sequence: TGTGCCAGCAGTGGGGATAGCGGGGGCCTTACGGAGCAGTTCTTC.

The chain has TRBV18 and TRBJ2-2; 11 bases match TRBD1. Germline values: CDR1 KGHSH, CDR2 LQKENI. With V trimmed by 4 bases and J by 5 bases, 9 bases remained unmatched. The CDR3 sequence is 17 residues long. The CDR3 DNA is TGTGCCAGCTCACGCGTAAGGACAGGGGGCAAGACCGGGGAGCTGTTTTTT. Encoded protein: CASSRVRTGGKTGELFF.

Ten or more counts support this clone. The chain couples TRBV19 to TRBJ2-5, with D tentatively TRBD2 (5 bases). Trimming pared 6 bases from V and 5 bases from J, leaving 10 bases between. Germline V gene data show CDR1 as LNHDA and CDR2 as SQIVND (reference sequence). This CDR3 spans 12 amino acids. As DNA, the CDR3 is TGTGCCAGTAGAGGACTTGGGGAGACCCAGTACTTC. The encoded protein is CASRGLGETQYF.

This clone has just one count. The rearrangement uses TRBV6-4 and TRBJ2-3, with D perhaps TRBD1 (6 bases). In germline, CDR1 is MRHNA, CDR2 SNTAGT. With 6 bases removed from V and 2 bases from J, the gap between germline ends came to 12 bases. This CDR3 has 14 amino acids. In DNA form, the CDR3 reads TGTGCCAGCAGCGCGGACAGAACCACAGATACGCAGTATTTT. Translated: CASSADRTTDTQYF.

This clone occurred many times. The CDR3 loop reads CASSQQRGINEQFF. CDR3 in DNA: TGTGCCAGCAGCCAGCAGCGGGGTATCAATGAGCAGTTCTTC. J is TRBJ2-1 and V is TRBV14; the match to TRBD2 covers 7 bases. This CDR3 spans 14 amino acids. Trimming cost V 3 bases and J 6 bases; bases outside gene matches: 5. Germline CDR1 SGHDN, CDR2 FVKESK.

This chain links TRBV4-3 with TRBJ1-1; no reliable D call. V lost 0 bases and J 1 base, leaving 12 bases between the germline ends. CDR1 is LGHNA, CDR2 YSLEER, per germline. There are 16 residues in the CDR3. The CDR3 region is CASSQEVGRKNTEAFF. The CDR3 DNA sequence: TGCGCCAGCAGCCAAGAGGTTGGCAGGAAGAACACTGAAGCTTTCTTT.

The J gene is TRBJ1-6, the V gene TRBV5-4; TRBD1 matches 9 bases. Germline-derived CDR1 and CDR2 are SGHNT and YYREEE (reference sequence). The ends lost 0 bases at V and 8 bases at J; junction bases unmatched: 3. This CDR3 comprises 15 residues. The CDR3 sequence: CASSLGGQGYSPLHF. Here the CDR3 DNA reads TGTGCCAGCAGCTTGGGGGGACAGGGATATTCACCCCTCCACTTT.

This clone was seen only a few times. The J gene is TRBJ2-3, the V gene TRBV6-1; D unresolved. The V end lost 6 bases, the J end lost 4 bases, and 11 bases lay between the germline ends. The CDR3 has 13 residues. Germline assignment: CDR1 MNHNS and CDR2 SASEGT. CDR3 loop: CASSKALPDTQYF. The DNA of the CDR3 is TGTGCCAGCAGCAAAGCGCTTCCAGATACGCAGTATTTT.